These 21 T cell receptor beta chains originate from one sample sequenced in a study of T cell responses to AZD1222 COVID-19 vaccine. The assay was immunoSEQ multiplex PCR, and TCRdb's table has in-frame clones only and misses some. There are more than 110,000 clones in the sample; roughly 90% occur only once, and about 5% lies in the top ten. Sequences were derived from peripheral blood, sampled on day 0 of AZD1222 vaccination. The receptors shown here come from an adult in good health.

This clone was seen a handful of times. The DNA for the CDR3 is TGTGCCAGCTCACCAGCGACAGAGACCTACGAGCAGTACTTC. It translates to CASSPATETYEQYF. The gene calls are TRBV18 and TRBJ2-7, with D maybe TRBD1 (5 bases). V shed 2 bases and J shed 2 bases, with 10 bases lying between them. The CDR3 sequence is 14 residues long. In germline, CDR1 is KGHSH, CDR2 LQKENI.

The sample holds a few counts of this clone. CDR3 sequence reads: CAIGGSYEQYF. The CDR3 coding sequence is TGTGCCATAGGCGGATCCTACGAGCAGTACTTC. The chain combines TRBV10-3 with TRBJ2-7; D call uncertain. The CDR3 spans 11 residues. V was pared by 9 bases and J by 1 base, with 7 bases between. Germline-derived CDR1 and CDR2 are ENHRY and SYGVKD.

The chain carries TRBV28 and TRBJ1-3; the D gene is possibly TRBD1 (6 bases). CDR3 length equals 13 residues. CDR1 is MDHEN, CDR2 SYDVKM, per germline. The V end was cut by 5 bases, the J end by 9 bases, with 14 bases between. The CDR3 is CASSLRQAVTIYF. The CDR3 region has the DNA TGTGCCAGCAGTCTGCGACAGGCTGTCACCATATATTTT.

The V call is TRBV28, the J call TRBJ1-5; D possibly corresponds to TRBD1 (6 bases). V was clipped by 7 bases and J by 4 bases, with 11 bases between them. This CDR3 comprises 13 residues. CDR1 MDHEN and CDR2 SYDVKM come from the germline V gene. The CDR3 DNA follows: TGTGCCAGCACGGGGGCCCTAAATCAGCCCCAGCATTTT. This gives the protein CASTGALNQPQHF.

The V and J genes are TRBV2 and TRBJ1-6; D gene ambiguous. This CDR3 has 13 residues. Between the trimmed V and J ends, which lost 6 bases and 5 bases, there was a span of 8 bases. Germline V gene sequence: CDR1 SNHLY, CDR2 FYNNEI. The CDR3 DNA sequence: TGTGCCAGCAGGGCCAGAGATAATTCACCCCTCCACTTT. It translates to CASRARDNSPLHF.

The V call is TRBV2, the J call TRBJ1-2; 10 bases map to TRBD1. CDR1 and CDR2 from the germline V gene are SNHLY and FYNNEI. V shed 4 bases and J 8 bases; nucleotides not matched to a gene: 7. The CDR3 length is 14 residues. The CDR3: CASSARGQGRGYTF. DNA for the CDR3: TGTGCCAGCAGTGCGCGGGGACAGGGGCGGGGCTACACCTTC.

The rearrangement joins TRBV7-8 to TRBJ1-5; D is unclear. Germline values: CDR1 SGHVS, CDR2 FQNEAQ. Between the trimmed V and J ends, which lost 4 bases and 3 bases, there was a span of 4 bases. This CDR3 comprises 12 residues. CDR3 in DNA: TGTGCCAGCAGCTCCACCAATCAGCCCCAGCATTTT. It yields the protein CASSSTNQPQHF.

The CDR3 bases are TGTGCCAGCAGCGTAGGACGGCCGAACACTGAAGCTTTCTTT. Its translation is CASSVGRPNTEAFF. The rearrangement uses TRBV9 and TRBJ1-1; D not certain. The CDR3 spans 14 residues. Trimming removed 0 bases from V and 1 base from J, with 7 bases in between. Germline assignment: CDR1 SGDLS and CDR2 YYNGEE.

The gene calls are TRBV6-5 and TRBJ2-6; D unclear. Germline CDR1 reads MNHEY; CDR2 reads SVGAGI. Trimming cost V 10 bases and J 3 bases, with 10 bases left between them. There are 13 residues in the CDR3. CDR3 sequence reads: CAIRGGGANVLTF. For the CDR3, the DNA is TGTGCCATCCGAGGCGGTGGGGCCAACGTCCTGACTTTC.

The chain couples TRBV9 to TRBJ2-1, with D perhaps TRBD2 (6 bases). Deletions cut 3 bases from V and 0 bases from J, with 13 bases between. The CDR3 consists of 16 residues. Germline CDR1 SGDLS, CDR2 YYNGEE. CDR3 amino acids: CASSDPGDHSYNEQFF. The CDR3 DNA reads TGTGCCAGCAGCGACCCGGGGGACCACTCCTACAATGAGCAGTTCTTC. The variable domain in full, with the rest retrieved from reference TRBV9 and TRBJ2-1, is DSGVTQTPKHLITATGQRVTLRCSPRSGDLSVYWYQQSLDQGLQFLIQYYNGEERAKGNILERFSAQQFPDLHSELNLSSLELGDSALYFCASSDPGDHSYNEQFFGPGTRLTVL.

V usage is TRBV6-1 and J usage is TRBJ2-7, with 9 bases fitting TRBD1. CDR3 length: 18 amino acids. Looked up from germline, CDR1 is MNHNS and CDR2 is SASEGT. J gave up 0 bases and V 3 bases, and 12 bases lay outside the gene matches. CDR3 loop: CASSDERPGQGASYEQYF. CDR3 in DNA: TGTGCCAGCAGTGACGAGCGTCCGGGACAGGGAGCCTCCTACGAGCAGTACTTC.

The CDR3 spells CASSISTGSYNEQFF. In DNA form, the CDR3 reads TGTGCCAGCAGCATCTCGACAGGGTCCTACAATGAGCAGTTCTTC. The chain couples TRBV5-4 to TRBJ2-1; 7 nucleotides agree with TRBD1. V lost 4 bases to trimming and J lost 1 base; unmatched junction nucleotides: 5. The germline gives CDR1 SGHNT, CDR2 YYREEE (reference sequence). The CDR3 contains 15 residues.

The chain combines TRBV7-2 with TRBJ2-7, with TRBD2 as a possible D gene (5 bases). Germline CDR1 is SGHTA and CDR2 is FQGNSA. The CDR3 length is 15 residues. Trimming took off 0 bases at V and 7 bases at J, with 16 bases between the two ends. The CDR3 sequence is CASSLAPAGLGEQYF. The CDR3 region has the DNA TGTGCCAGCAGCTTAGCCCCCGCCGGACTGGGGGAGCAGTACTTC.

The chain carries TRBV19 and TRBJ1-4, with D possibly being TRBD1 (6 bases). This CDR3 region has 15 residues. The V end was cut by 4 bases, the J end by 0 bases, with 9 bases between. Germline CDR1 is LNHDA and CDR2 is SQIVND (reference sequence). The CDR3 here is CASSRTVATNEKLFF. In DNA, the CDR3 is TGTGCCAGTAGTAGGACAGTTGCAACTAATGAAAAACTGTTTTTT.

The chain carries TRBV4-2 and TRBJ1-4; D unclear. The CDR3 sequence is 14 residues long. V lost 0 bases, J lost 5 bases, and 7 bases lay in between. Germline V CDR1 and CDR2: LGHNA, YNFKEQ. CDR3 DNA: TGTGCCAGCAGCCAAGATCCCGCCAATGAAAAACTGTTTTTT. Translating it yields CASSQDPANEKLFF.

The CDR3 nucleotides are TGCAGCGTTTCGACAGGGAACTATGGCTACACCTTC. Its protein product is CSVSTGNYGYTF. The gene calls are TRBV29-1 and TRBJ1-2; 7 nucleotides agree with TRBD1. The CDR3 runs to 12 residues. J gave up 2 bases and V 5 bases, and 2 bases lay outside the gene matches. Germline CDR1 and CDR2: SQVTM and ANQGSEA.

This chain joins TRBV7-8 and TRBJ1-5, with 9 bases lining up with TRBD1. CDR3 length: 18 amino acids. Germline trimming cut 5 bases from V and 4 bases from J; bases unmatched to any gene: 15. Looked up from germline, CDR1 is SGHVS and CDR2 is FQNEAQ. Here the CDR3 DNA reads TGTGCCAGCAGCCTCACCGGGACAGGGTCCAGCCAGAATCAGCCCCAGCATTTT. Its translation is CASSLTGTGSSQNQPQHF.

This chain uses TRBV7-2 with TRBJ1-2, with a tentative D call TRBD1 (5 bases). CDR3 size: 15 residues. CDR1 and CDR2 from the germline V gene are SGHTA and FQGNSA. V lost 5 bases and J lost 0, with 13 bases in between. CDR3 bases: TGTGCCAGCAGCCCGCGGGACGCTGCTAACTATGGCTACACCTTC. Its translation: CASSPRDAANYGYTF.

The chain recombines TRBV5-1 with TRBJ1-1; unclear D gene. V lost 1 base and J 3 bases, leaving 7 bases between the germline ends. The germline V gene encodes CDR1 SGHRS and CDR2 YFSETQ. The CDR3 has 13 residues. The CDR3: CASSLFQDTEAFF. Here the CDR3 DNA reads TGCGCCAGCAGCTTGTTTCAGGACACTGAAGCTTTCTTT.

V is TRBV9 and J is TRBJ2-3; 10 bases fit TRBD2. From germline, CDR1 is SGDLS and CDR2 YYNGEE. The CDR3 is made up of 17 amino acids. The V and J ends lost 5 bases and 2 bases, in that order; junction bases with no gene match: 11. In DNA, the CDR3 is TGTGCCAGCAGGGACAATCGAGCGGGAGGGCTCACAGATACGCAGTATTTT. This translates into CASRDNRAGGLTDTQYF.

The CDR3 sequence: CASSDGQGHTEAFF. The CDR3 bases are TGTGCCAGCAGTGACGGACAGGGGCACACTGAAGCTTTCTTT. The J gene is TRBJ1-1, the V gene TRBV6-1; 9 nucleotides agree with TRBD1. The V segment lost 3 bases and the J segment 3 bases; nucleotides outside the gene matches: 2. Germline-derived CDR1 and CDR2 are MNHNS and SASEGT. CDR3 length equals 14 residues.